This T cell receptor (beta chain) was obtained from a study of cytomegalovirus exposure and HLA in healthy donors. Use of 60 Vbeta and 13 Jbeta primers characterized the PCR. Some clones are missing from TCRdb's copy, which holds only in-frame ones; the method was immunoSEQ multiplex PCR. This sample has about 160,000 clones, with roughly 82% found just once. The CDR3 is made up of 14 amino acids. The germline V and J ends were trimmed by 8 bases and 0 bases, with 12 bases remaining between them. The germline V gene encodes CDR1 MNHNS and CDR2 SASEGT. Overall study results and limits: Testing in vitro showed a few CMV-associated chains specific for CMV antigens.

In its sample, this clone was seen a few times. The antigen is unknown. Specimen: PBMCs. The sequence was collected from a girl aged 5 to 17 in good health and CMV-seropositive. J is TRBJ2-3 and V is TRBV6-1; D might be TRBD1 (6 bases). Written as DNA, the CDR3 is TGTGCCAGCGCCCGGGACATAAGCACAGATACGCAGTATTTT. This sequence encodes CASARDISTDTQYF.